This T cell receptor (beta chain) was sequenced in a study of cytomegalovirus exposure and HLA in healthy donors. Of note for this clone: Antigen unknown.

Each of the donors was a healthy bone marrow donor. The CDR3 is made up of 15 amino acids. Germline CDR1 MNHNS, CDR2 SASEGT. V dropped 6 bases and J dropped 9; count of bases not matched to a gene: 13. The PCR was carried out with 60 Vbeta primers and 13 Jbeta primers. Produced via immunoSEQ multiplex PCR; TCRdb's table is partial and in-frame only. The sample carries 200,000 to 250,000 clones, more than 65% recorded once. Study results and caveats: Most TCR sequences showed up rarely, but some public TCRs showed up in many donors. In vitro work confirmed that a few CMV-associated chains recognize CMV antigens. Previously analyzed data showed that most TCR beta V segments were productive at a frequency of about 87% or about 30%.

This TCR was sampled from a woman aged 30 to 39 in good health and CMV-seronegative. The V and J genes are TRBV6-1 and TRBJ1-4, with TRBD1 identical over 7 bases. Sequencing was done on a sample of PBMCs. CDR3 residues: CASRKQQGPRQKLFF. The CDR3 DNA reads TGTGCCAGCAGAAAACAACAGGGGCCGAGGCAAAAACTGTTTTTT.